The rows below give T cell receptor beta chains drawn from one sample of a study of T cell responses to AZD1222 COVID-19 vaccine. Sequenced by immunoSEQ multiplex PCR; TCRdb stores in-frame clones only, minus some. Of over 45,000 clones in the sample, around 85% were seen once. This material consisted of peripheral blood, taken on day 0 of AZD1222 vaccination. The receptors here all came from an adult in good health. Each CDR3 is given with its conserved first and last residue. Each record gives: clone size, V gene, J gene, D gene, CDR3 length, CDR3 protein, CDR3 DNA. D genes are given only for firm matches. Clone size is given for some rows only: seen once, a few or many times, or a class if the clone is expanded.

>.|TRBV12-3/TRBV12-4|TRBJ1-2|.|13
CASRGGGYYGYTF
TGTGCCAGCAGAGGAGGGGGTTACTATGGCTACACCTTC
>.|TRBV7-8|TRBJ2-3|.|14
CASSLAGGKVTQYF
TGTGCCAGCAGCTTAGCTGGTGGGAAGGTCACGCAGTATTTT
>once|TRBV30|TRBJ2-7|TRBD2|17
CAWEIPLPQRECDEQYF
TGTGCCTGGGAAATCCCCCTACCCCAGCGGGAGTGCGACGAGCAGTACTTC
>many|TRBV11-3|TRBJ2-7|.|15
CASSRKTGSSYEQYF
TGTGCCAGCAGCAGAAAGACAGGTTCCTCCTACGAGCAGTACTTC
>.|TRBV10-3|TRBJ2-5|.|13
CAISEKGGETQYF
TGTGCCATCAGTGAAAAAGGGGGAGAGACCCAGTACTTC
>.|TRBV2|TRBJ1-5|.|14
CASSVTDTNQPQHF
TGTGCCAGCAGCGTTACTGACACTAATCAGCCCCAGCATTTT
>.|TRBV28|TRBJ1-2|.|14
CATVRPSGAHGYTF
TGTGCCACCGTAAGACCCTCAGGGGCGCATGGCTACACCTTC
>.|TRBV12-3/TRBV12-4|TRBJ1-1|.|13
CASSTDMTTEAFF
TGTGCCAGCAGTACAGATATGACCACTGAAGCTTTCTTT
>.|TRBV19|TRBJ2-1|TRBD2|14
CASSVAGVMNEQFF
TGTGCCAGTAGCGTAGCGGGAGTTATGAATGAGCAGTTCTTC
>.|TRBV5-1|TRBJ2-1|.|15
CASSLSGEVGNEQFF
TGCGCCAGCAGCTTATCCGGGGAAGTTGGGAATGAGCAGTTCTTC
>.|TRBV4-2|TRBJ1-2|TRBD1|16
CASSQDRQGEVYGYTF
TGTGCCAGCAGCCAAGATCGACAGGGTGAGGTCTATGGCTACACCTTC
>.|TRBV4-1|TRBJ1-5|.|17
CASSQVDMGFSNQPQHF
TGCGCCAGCAGCCAAGTAGATATGGGGTTTAGCAATCAGCCCCAGCATTTT
>.|TRBV4-2|TRBJ2-7|.|12
CASSPRESEQYF
TGTGCCAGCAGCCCAAGAGAATCCGAGCAGTACTTC
>.|TRBV30|TRBJ1-4|.|14
CAWSIGGTNEKLFF
TGTGCCTGGAGCATAGGGGGAACTAATGAAAAACTGTTTTTT
>.|TRBV27|TRBJ2-2|.|17
CASSFFSRREVTGELFF
TGTGCCAGCAGTTTTTTTTCTCGGAGGGAGGTCACCGGGGAGCTGTTTTTT
>.|TRBV7-2|TRBJ2-7|.|14
CASSSVTGTYEQYF
TGTGCCAGCAGCTCTGTCACAGGGACCTACGAGCAGTACTTC
>.|TRBV5-5|TRBJ2-7|.|13
CASSRDMVYEQYF
TGTGCCAGCAGCAGAGACATGGTTTACGAGCAGTACTTC
>.|TRBV6-5|TRBJ2-7|.|11
CASVFNDEQYF
TGTGCCAGCGTCTTCAACGACGAGCAGTACTTC
>.|TRBV30|TRBJ1-1|.|10
CAWRQVEAFF
TGTGCCTGGAGACAGGTTGAAGCTTTCTTT
>.|TRBV24-1|TRBJ2-1|.|14
CATSDPGPGDEQFF
TGTGCCACCAGTGACCCGGGCCCCGGGGATGAGCAGTTCTTC
>.|TRBV27|TRBJ1-4|TRBD1|16
CASTSRGYRGGEKLFF
TGTGCCAGCACTTCAAGGGGGTACAGGGGAGGAGAAAAACTGTTTTTT
>once|TRBV4-2|TRBJ2-5|.|15
CASSQEPATNGGQYF
TGTGCCAGCAGCCAAGAACCAGCGACCAATGGGGGCCAGTACTTC
>.|TRBV27|TRBJ2-3|TRBD1|15
CASSITGALTDTQYF
TGTGCCAGCAGTATCACAGGGGCCCTCACAGATACGCAGTATTTT
>.|TRBV9|TRBJ2-1|TRBD2|17
CASSGTSERSSYNEQFF
TGTGCCAGCAGCGGAACTAGCGAGAGAAGCTCCTACAATGAGCAGTTCTTC
>once|TRBV19|TRBJ1-5|.|15
CASGQRGGPGQPQHF
TGTGCCAGCGGACAGCGAGGGGGTCCAGGACAGCCCCAGCATTTT
>.|TRBV5-3|TRBJ2-1|TRBD1|17
CARSLRASRQGENEQFF
TGTGCCAGAAGCTTGCGGGCCTCGCGACAGGGGGAAAATGAGCAGTTCTTC
>.|TRBV5-4|TRBJ2-7|TRBD1|15
CASSRDRETLREQYF
TGTGCCAGCAGCCGAGACAGGGAAACCCTCCGGGAGCAGTACTTC
>.|TRBV27|TRBJ2-7|.|14
CASSLDRNTYEQYF
TGTGCCAGCAGTTTAGACAGGAACACCTACGAGCAGTACTTC
>once|TRBV2|TRBJ1-5|TRBD1|14
CASSVGQGFQPQHF
TGTGCCAGCAGTGTGGGACAGGGTTTTCAGCCCCAGCATTTT
>.|TRBV4-2|TRBJ1-3|.|15
CASSQGGDSGNTIYF
TGTGCCAGCAGCCAAGGCGGGGACTCTGGAAACACCATATATTTT
>.|TRBV7-9|TRBJ2-3|.|14
CASSFSGSSDTQYF
TGTGCCAGCAGCTTCTCGGGATCTTCGGATACGCAGTATTTT
>.|TRBV28|TRBJ1-5|TRBD1|15
CASRRGQGREWPQHF
TGTGCCAGCAGAAGAGGACAGGGGCGGGAATGGCCCCAGCATTTT
>.|TRBV6-1|TRBJ2-7|TRBD2|16
CASSEALGGGSYEQYF
TGTGCCAGCAGTGAAGCTCTGGGCGGGGGCTCCTACGAGCAGTACTTC
>once|TRBV28|TRBJ2-5|TRBD2|17
CASSKGLTSGSGETQYF
TGTGCCAGCAGTAAAGGGCTGACTAGCGGGAGTGGGGAGACCCAGTACTTC
>.|TRBV19|TRBJ1-2|.|17
CASSPSTAVTEYYGYTF
TGTGCCAGTAGTCCGTCCACCGCCGTGACAGAATACTATGGCTACACCTTC